This T cell receptor beta chain stems from a study of patients and donors after allogeneic stem cell transplantation. In TCRdb, the RT-PCR reads were re-called with MiXCR into one record per CDR3 protein. The data show about a million distinct CDR3 sequences, about a sixth seen once. Germline values: CDR1 SQVTM, CDR2 ANQGSEA. V was trimmed by 3 bases and J by 0 bases, leaving 31 bases between them. The CDR3 totals 21 residues. The sample consisted of blood, either unsorted or a sorted T cell fraction (not recorded which). The sequence was collected from a human donor who was either an allogeneic HSCT recipient or a stem cell or donor lymphocyte infusion donor (not recorded which). It is not recorded whose cells these are; they may come from a transplant donor. This chain connects TRBV29-1 to TRBJ2-3, with D unresolved. CDR3 nucleotide sequence: TGCAGCGTTGAGGCCGTGGACCTACAGACTTCAGGCGAGGTTAGCACAGATACGCAGTATTTT. Amino acids: CSVEAVDLQTSGEVSTDTQYF.